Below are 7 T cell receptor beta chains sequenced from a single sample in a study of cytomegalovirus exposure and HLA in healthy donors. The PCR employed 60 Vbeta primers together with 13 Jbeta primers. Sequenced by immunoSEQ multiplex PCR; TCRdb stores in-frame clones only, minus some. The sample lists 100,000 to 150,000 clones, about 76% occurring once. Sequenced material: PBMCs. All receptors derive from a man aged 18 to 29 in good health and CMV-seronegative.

The CDR3 sequence: CASRDSAPLEQYF. DNA of the CDR3: TGTGCCAGCCGGGACTCCGCCCCACTCGAGCAGTACTTC. The chain combines TRBV5-5 with TRBJ2-7, with a tentative D call TRBD2 (6 bases). The CDR3 covers 13 residues. V was pared by 7 bases and J by 6 bases, with 17 bases between. From germline, CDR1 is SGHKS and CDR2 YYEKEE (reference sequence). Supplemented by reference TRBV5-5 and TRBJ2-7, the full variable domain reads DAGVTQSPTHLIKTRGQQVTLRCSPISGHKSVSWYQQVLGQGPQFIFQYYEKEERGRGNFPDRFSARQFPNYSSELNVNALLLGDSALYLCASRDSAPLEQYFGPGTRLTVT.

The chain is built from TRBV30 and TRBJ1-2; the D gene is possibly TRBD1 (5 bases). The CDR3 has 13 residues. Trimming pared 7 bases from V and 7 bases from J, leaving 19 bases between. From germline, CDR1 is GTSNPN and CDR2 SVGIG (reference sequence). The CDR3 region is CASYPSGRGGYTF. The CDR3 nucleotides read TGTGCCTCCTACCCGTCCGGGAGGGGTGGCTACACCTTC.

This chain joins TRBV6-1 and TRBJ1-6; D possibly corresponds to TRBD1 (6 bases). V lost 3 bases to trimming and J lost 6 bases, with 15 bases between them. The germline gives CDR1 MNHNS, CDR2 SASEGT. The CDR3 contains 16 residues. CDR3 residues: CASSDDWGRGNSPLHF. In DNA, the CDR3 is TGTGCCAGCAGTGACGACTGGGGGCGAGGTAATTCACCCCTCCACTTT.

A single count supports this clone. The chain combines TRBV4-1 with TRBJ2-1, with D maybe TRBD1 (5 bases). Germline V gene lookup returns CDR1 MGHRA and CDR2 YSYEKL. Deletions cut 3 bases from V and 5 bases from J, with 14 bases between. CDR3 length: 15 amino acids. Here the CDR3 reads CASSHWQGRDNEQFF. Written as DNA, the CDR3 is TGCGCCAGCAGCCACTGGCAGGGTAGAGACAATGAGCAGTTCTTC.

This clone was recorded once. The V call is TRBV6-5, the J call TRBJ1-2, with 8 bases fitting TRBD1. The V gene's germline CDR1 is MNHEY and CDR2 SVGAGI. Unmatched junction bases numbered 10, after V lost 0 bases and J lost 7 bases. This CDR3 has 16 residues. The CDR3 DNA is TGTGCCAGCAGTTACTCGAGCTTCGGCAGGGGGCTTGGCTACACCTTC. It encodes CASSYSSFGRGLGYTF.

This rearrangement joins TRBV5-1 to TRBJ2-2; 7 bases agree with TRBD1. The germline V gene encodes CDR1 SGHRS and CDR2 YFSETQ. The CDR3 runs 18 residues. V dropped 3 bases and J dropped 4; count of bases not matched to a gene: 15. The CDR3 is CASSSSTEWDSGTGELFF. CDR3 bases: TGCGCCAGCAGCTCCTCAACCGAATGGGACAGCGGCACCGGGGAGCTGTTTTTT.

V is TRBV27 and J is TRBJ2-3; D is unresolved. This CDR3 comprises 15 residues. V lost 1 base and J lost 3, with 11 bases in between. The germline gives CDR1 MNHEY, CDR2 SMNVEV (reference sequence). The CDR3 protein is CASSLWLGVTDTQYF. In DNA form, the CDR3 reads TGTGCCAGCAGTTTATGGCTAGGTGTAACAGATACGCAGTATTTT.